This TCR beta chain was sequenced for a study of molecular identifiers for immune sequencing clone quantification. This clonotype has at least ten counts. The CDR3 length is 18 residues. Germline V gene sequence: CDR1 SEHNR, CDR2 FQNEAQ (reference sequence). V shed 5 bases and J shed 2 bases, with 23 bases lying between them. TCRdb reprocessed the PCR reads via MiXCR and lists one record per CDR3 protein. Of around 470,000 distinct CDR3 sequences listed, under 30% are singletons. Material for sequencing was naive CD8+ T cells from blood, with Jurkat cell RNA spiked in. This sample's subset: FACS-sorted CD8+CD4-CCR7+CD45RA+ naive T cells. The TCR comes from a human donor in good health. Some libraries in this study had Jurkat cell RNA spiked in. The rearrangement links TRBV7-9 to TRBJ2-3, with D tentatively TRBD1 (7 bases). CDR3 sequence: CASSPPRGANSNTDTQYF. The CDR3 DNA sequence: TGTGCCAGCAGCCCGCCCAGGGGGGCCAACTCGAACACAGATACGCAGTATTTT.